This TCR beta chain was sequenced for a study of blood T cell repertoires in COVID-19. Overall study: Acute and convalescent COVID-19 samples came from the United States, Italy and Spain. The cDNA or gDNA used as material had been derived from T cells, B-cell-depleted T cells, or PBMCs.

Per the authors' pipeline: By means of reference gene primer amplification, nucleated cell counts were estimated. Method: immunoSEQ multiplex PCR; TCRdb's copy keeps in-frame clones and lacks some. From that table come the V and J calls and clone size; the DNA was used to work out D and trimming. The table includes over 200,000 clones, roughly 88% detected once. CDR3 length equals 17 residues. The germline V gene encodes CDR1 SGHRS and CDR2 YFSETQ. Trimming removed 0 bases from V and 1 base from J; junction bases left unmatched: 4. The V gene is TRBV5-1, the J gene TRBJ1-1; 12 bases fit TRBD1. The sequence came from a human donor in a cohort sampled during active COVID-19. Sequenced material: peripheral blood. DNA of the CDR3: TGCGCCAGCAGCTTGGAGGGACAGGGGGCGCGGAACACTGAAGCTTTCTTT. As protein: CASSLEGQGARNTEAFF.